This is a list of T cell receptor beta chains from one sample in a study of early T cells in non-severe SARS-CoV-2 infection. Using its own MiXCR run on the 5' RACE reads, TCRdb lists one record per CDR3 protein. The data contain 50,000 to 60,000 distinct CDR3 sequences, more than 9% of them singletons. Sequenced sample: whole blood. The origin of the receptors is an adult who was a healthcare worker with PCR-confirmed SARS-CoV-2 infection or an uninfected control (not recorded which). The CDR3 runs from the conserved cysteine through the conserved F or W. D genes are given only for firm matches. Clone size is stated in some rows and not others, as once, few, many or a class when expanded.

D gene: -
clone size: many
V gene: TRBV2
J gene: TRBJ2-7
CDR3 protein: CASSERSYEQYF
CDR3 DNA: TGTGCCAGCAGTGAACGCTCCTACGAGCAGTACTTC

D gene: -
clone size: few
V gene: TRBV7-2
J gene: TRBJ2-3
CDR3 protein: CASSPRTASTDTQYF
CDR3 DNA: TGTGCCAGCAGCCCTCGGACCGCTAGCACAGATACGCAGTATTTT

D gene: TRBD2
clone size: many
V gene: TRBV20-1
J gene: TRBJ2-1
CDR3 protein: CSVTLGSGRRDEQFF
CDR3 DNA: TGCAGTGTTACCCTGGGTAGCGGGAGAAGGGATGAGCAGTTCTTC

D gene: TRBD2
clone size: few
V gene: TRBV7-8
J gene: TRBJ2-5
CDR3 protein: CASSLSGGEGETQYF
CDR3 DNA: TGTGCCAGCAGCTTAAGTGGCGGGGAGGGGGAGACCCAGTACTTC

D gene: -
clone size: -
V gene: TRBV7-9
J gene: TRBJ1-4
CDR3 protein: CASSLVRVDEKLFF
CDR3 DNA: TGTGCCAGCAGCTTAGTACGGGTCGACGAAAAACTGTTTTTT

D gene: -
clone size: many
V gene: TRBV4-1
J gene: TRBJ2-7
CDR3 protein: CASSQDRGLTLGQYF
CDR3 DNA: TGCGCCAGCAGCCAAGATCGGGGACTCACCCTGGGACAGTACTTC

D gene: TRBD1
clone size: few
V gene: TRBV7-8
J gene: TRBJ1-1
CDR3 protein: CASTPSVGTDEAFF
CDR3 DNA: TGTGCCAGCACCCCATCGGTCGGGACAGATGAAGCTTTCTTT

D gene: TRBD1
clone size: few
V gene: TRBV6-1
J gene: TRBJ2-1
CDR3 protein: CASSALYRGTEQFF
CDR3 DNA: TGTGCCAGCAGTGCTTTGTACAGGGGGACTGAGCAGTTCTTC

D gene: -
clone size: few
V gene: TRBV10-3
J gene: TRBJ1-2
CDR3 protein: CAISEPRTDRIPYYGYTF
CDR3 DNA: TGTGCCATCAGTGAGCCTCGGACCGATAGAATACCCTACTATGGCTACACCTTC

D gene: TRBD1
clone size: -
V gene: TRBV6-1
J gene: TRBJ1-1
CDR3 protein: CASSRDRPTIGTEAFF
CDR3 DNA: TGTGCCAGTTCACGGGACAGGCCGACGATAGGCACTGAAGCTTTCTTT

D gene: -
clone size: -
V gene: TRBV4-2
J gene: TRBJ1-1
CDR3 protein: CASSHKTNTEAFF
CDR3 DNA: TGTGCCAGCAGCCACAAAACGAACACTGAAGCTTTCTTT

D gene: TRBD1
clone size: -
V gene: TRBV2
J gene: TRBJ1-3
CDR3 protein: CASSGQGAGNTIYF
CDR3 DNA: TGTGCCAGCAGTGGACAGGGGGCTGGAAACACCATATATTTT

D gene: TRBD1
clone size: -
V gene: TRBV24-1
J gene: TRBJ2-7
CDR3 protein: CATSDGDRGIYEQYF
CDR3 DNA: TGTGCCACCAGTGATGGAGACAGGGGGATCTACGAGCAGTACTTC